This T cell receptor beta chain originates from a study of T cells after yellow fever vaccination. Findings and caveats of the study: It was a small share of clonotypes that appeared in both CD4 and CD8 compartments. The secondary response showed a weaker magnitude and a faster peak, day 5 versus 15. Most clones from primary vaccination were detected again post-booster (roughly 96% CD4, 88% CD8).

TCRdb reprocessed the 5' RACE reads with MiXCR, giving one entry per CDR3 protein. The data contain some 260,000 distinct CDR3 sequences, about 5.2% of them singletons. This clonotype showed up just a few times. Antigen: not known. The CDR3 runs 14 residues. Trimming took 3 bases from V and 8 from J; bases not matched to a gene: 6. Per germline, CDR1 SEHNR and CDR2 FQNEAQ (reference sequence). The TCR was taken from a man in his late teens or twenties who received the YFV17D yellow fever vaccine. Here the sequenced sample was CD4+ T cells sorted from PBMCs, taken on the day of the yellow fever booster vaccination. The gene calls are TRBV7-9 and TRBJ1-2; 10 bases are a match to TRBD1. The DNA for the CDR3 is TGTGCCAGCAGCTTCCGACAGGGGGCAGGGGGCTACACCTTC. The encoded protein is CASSFRQGAGGYTF.